This T cell receptor beta chain was identified during a study of blood T cell repertoires in COVID-19. The V and J ends lost 7 bases and 0 bases, in that order; junction bases with no gene match: 1. Germline loops: CDR1 MNHEY, CDR2 SVGAGI. The CDR3 spans 13 residues. Sequenced by immunoSEQ multiplex PCR; TCRdb stores in-frame clones only, minus some. Among roughly 40,000 clones listed, roughly 80% were seen once. The chain has TRBV6-5 and TRBJ2-3, with 7 positions matching TRBD2. Sequencing was performed on peripheral blood. The clonotype was recovered from a woman aged 80 or older with acute or convalescent COVID-19. The CDR3 DNA is TGTGCCAGCATGGGAGGGAGCACAGATACGCAGTATTTT. This translates into CASMGGSTDTQYF.